Below are 18 T cell receptor beta chains sequenced from a single sample in a study of T cell responses to AZD1222 COVID-19 vaccine. Sequencing was performed with immunoSEQ multiplex PCR; in TCRdb, only in-frame clones are kept and a portion is missing. The sample records about 200,000 clones, approximately 93% being singletons. The sample here was peripheral blood, taken 28 days after the second AZD1222 dose. The receptors derive from an adult who received the AZD1222 COVID-19 vaccine.

This clone was picked up a small number of times. DNA of the CDR3: TGTGCTAGTGGTTTGGTACTGGGAGGGGAGGTCCTGGACAAAAACATTCAGTACTTC. Translating it yields CASGLVLGGEVLDKNIQYF. The chain combines TRBV12-5 with TRBJ2-4; 7 positions agree with TRBD2. CDR3 length equals 19 residues. Germline V gene lookup returns CDR1 LGHNT and CDR2 FRNRAP. Trimming removed 0 bases from V and 3 bases from J; junction bases left unmatched: 14.

The chain uses TRBV3-1 (or the pseudogene TRBV3-2) and TRBJ1-3; D unclear. V was pared by 1 base and J by 3 bases, with 10 bases between. This CDR3 comprises 15 residues. Germline CDR1 reads LGHDT; CDR2 reads YNNKEL (reference sequence). CDR3 loop: CASSQGLGLGNTIYF. The CDR3 DNA reads as TGTGCCAGCAGCCAAGGATTAGGCCTTGGAAACACCATATATTTT.

The chain is built from TRBV6-6 and TRBJ1-2; D is possibly TRBD1 (5 bases). Per the germline V gene, CDR1 is MNHNY and CDR2 is SVGAGI (reference sequence). This CDR3 is built from 14 residues. Trimming shortened V by 4 bases and J by 5 bases, and 14 bases separated the two germline ends. CDR3 in amino acids: CASSSTGSLYGYTF. DNA for the CDR3: TGTGCCAGCAGTTCTACAGGTTCGCTGTATGGCTACACCTTC.

This chain uses TRBV2 with TRBJ1-6; 9 nucleotides align to TRBD1. This CDR3 has 15 residues. The V segment lost 5 bases and the J segment 4 bases; nucleotides outside the gene matches: 3. The germline V gene has CDR1 SNHLY and CDR2 FYNNEI. CDR3 sequence (DNA): TGTGCCAGCAGTCCAGGACAGGGGTATAATTCACCCCTCCACTTT. This gives the protein CASSPGQGYNSPLHF.

This chain links TRBV7-3 with TRBJ2-2, with TRBD2 matching over 9 bases. The CDR3 totals 18 residues. Trimming cost V 3 bases and J 4 bases; bases outside gene matches: 12. Germline CDR1 reads SGHTA; CDR2 reads FQGTGA. CDR3 in DNA: TGTGCCAGCAGCTTTAGTAGCGGTAGCGGGGGTGGCACCGGGGAGCTGTTTTTT. Protein product: CASSFSSGSGGGTGELFF.

The gene calls are TRBV6-5 and TRBJ1-6; D is perhaps TRBD1 (5 bases). The V and J ends lost 0 bases and 9 bases respectively, with 12 bases between them. CDR1 and CDR2 from the germline V gene are MNHEY and SVGAGI. There are 15 residues in the CDR3. The CDR3: CASSYSGGVGSPLHF. The DNA of the CDR3 is TGTGCCAGCAGTTACTCGGGAGGGGTTGGTTCACCCCTCCACTTT.

The chain joins TRBV21-1 to TRBJ2-1. TRBV21-1 is annotated as a pseudogene. The CDR3 sequence is 16 residues long. CDR3 region: CARHLGGQGSFHEQFF. CDR3 bases: TGTGCCAGACATCTTGGGGGGCAGGGGTCGTTTCATGAGCAGTTCTTC.

The chain recombines TRBV30 with TRBJ1-5, with D tentatively TRBD1 (5 bases). Per germline, CDR1 GTSNPN and CDR2 SVGIG (reference sequence). Trimming cost V 2 bases and J 4 bases, with 9 bases left between them. CDR3 length equals 13 residues. The CDR3, as DNA: TGTGCCTGGAGTTCGCAGGGAAATCAGCCCCAGCATTTT. This codes for CAWSSQGNQPQHF.

This clone was seen only once. The rearrangement links TRBV7-6 to TRBJ2-5; 8 bases fit TRBD2. Germline V gene lookup returns CDR1 SGHVS and CDR2 FNYEAQ. There are 15 residues in the CDR3. V lost 5 bases and J lost 1; bases outside the gene matches: 6. This CDR3 is CASSLSGGSQETQYF. Written as DNA, the CDR3 is TGTGCCAGCAGCCTAAGCGGGGGTTCCCAAGAGACCCAGTACTTC.

In DNA form, the CDR3 reads TGTGCCAGCTCACCGGGACAGGGGGGGAATGAGCAGTTCTTC. This codes for CASSPGQGGNEQFF. The chain employs TRBV18 and TRBJ2-1; 11 bases match TRBD1. J gave up 7 bases and V 3 bases, and 2 bases lay outside the gene matches. The CDR3 loop spans 14 amino acids. The germline gives CDR1 KGHSH, CDR2 LQKENI. The variable domain in full, completed from reference TRBV18 and TRBJ2-1, reads NAGVMQNPRHLVRRRGQEARLRCSPMKGHSHVYWYRQLPEEGLKFMVYLQKENIIDESGMPKERFSAEFPKEGPSILRIQQVVRGDSAAYFCASSPGQGGNEQFFGPGTRLTVL.

This clone was detected a few times. This rearrangement joins TRBV2 to TRBJ2-5; 8 positions match TRBD1. Germline trimming cut 6 bases from V and 4 bases from J; bases unmatched to any gene: 4. Germline V CDR1 and CDR2: SNHLY, FYNNEI. The CDR3 length is 13 residues. CDR3 in amino acids: CASRRQGSETQYF. The DNA for the CDR3 is TGTGCCAGCAGGAGACAGGGGTCAGAGACCCAGTACTTC.

The V call is TRBV11-1, the J call TRBJ1-2, with D tentatively TRBD1 (6 bases). Germline-derived CDR1 and CDR2 are SGHAT and FQDESV (reference sequence). This CDR3 comprises 15 residues. Trimming removed 10 bases from V and 6 bases from J, with 24 bases in between. CDR3 residues: CANTPGHLSADGYTF. The CDR3 bases are TGTGCCAACACTCCGGGACACCTCTCCGCTGATGGCTACACCTTC.

V is TRBV19 and J is TRBJ1-2; D possibly corresponds to TRBD1 (6 bases). Germline CDR1 reads LNHDA; CDR2 reads SQIVND (reference sequence). The CDR3 loop spans 15 amino acids. The V gene lost 4 bases and the J gene lost 7 bases, with 19 bases spanning the gap. The CDR3 DNA sequence: TGTGCCAGTAGTAGGCGGGACACATCAACGGGTGGCTACACCTTC. It codes for CASSRRDTSTGGYTF.

This clone was seen only once. The chain uses TRBV12-3 or TRBV12-4 and TRBJ2-3, with D uncertain. Trimming shortened V by 3 bases and J by 7 bases, and 11 bases separated the two germline ends. The CDR3 is made up of 13 amino acids. The CDR3, as DNA: TGTGCCAGCAGTTTCCCGACATGGAATACGCAGTATTTT. It encodes CASSFPTWNTQYF.

The genes are TRBV5-5 and TRBJ2-3, with 7 bases lining up with TRBD2. CDR1 is SGHKS and CDR2 is YYEKEE in the germline V gene (reference sequence). The J segment lost 0 bases and the V segment lost 5 bases, leaving 9 bases of the junction unmatched. This CDR3 contains 16 residues. CDR3 in amino acids: CASRNPLATSTDTQYF. CDR3 DNA: TGTGCCAGCAGGAACCCACTAGCGACTAGCACAGATACGCAGTATTTT.

J is TRBJ1-1 and V is TRBV3-1 (or the pseudogene TRBV3-2); D unclear. Germline V CDR1 and CDR2: LGHDT, YNNKEL (reference sequence). The V gene lost 4 bases and the J gene lost 4 bases, with 13 bases spanning the gap. This CDR3 is 14 amino acids long. The DNA of the CDR3 is TGTGCCAGCAGCCCCCCCGCTACTAGCACTGAAGCTTTCTTT. This gives the protein CASSPPATSTEAFF.

The J gene is TRBJ1-1, the V gene TRBV15; the D gene is possibly TRBD1 (5 bases). This CDR3 contains 14 residues. The ends were cut back, 0 bases at V and 5 bases at J, with 10 bases in the middle. CDR1 is LNHNV, CDR2 YYDKDF, per germline (reference sequence). The CDR3 region is CATSRDRVQTEAFF. For the CDR3, the DNA is TGTGCCACCAGCAGAGACAGGGTACAAACTGAAGCTTTCTTT.

The CDR3 bases are TGTGCCAGCAACCTCCTTACAGGCAGTTCCGATGGCTACACCTTC. The encoded protein is CASNLLTGSSDGYTF. V usage is TRBV7-9 and J usage is TRBJ1-2; possible D gene TRBD1, 5 bases. The CDR3 length is 15 residues. Trimming left V 7 bases short and J 6 bases short, with 21 bases between. Germline V lookup: CDR1 SEHNR, CDR2 FQNEAQ (reference sequence).